The next 8 T cell receptor beta chains were all read from a single sample in a study of identical twins. One entry per CDR3 protein results from TCRdb running MiXCR on the 5' RACE reads. The table lists more than 1.5 million distinct CDR3 sequences, 32% of them singletons. Sequencing used cord blood. These receptors originate from a newborn girl in good health.

The gene calls are TRBV28 and TRBJ1-2; 9 bases fit TRBD1. J was trimmed by 5 bases and V by 10 bases; bases with no gene match: 11. The CDR3 totals 14 residues. Per the germline V gene, CDR1 is MDHEN and CDR2 is SYDVKM. DNA for the CDR3: TGTGCCACCCGCATAAGAGACAGGGGGTATGGCTACACCTTC. Translating it yields CATRIRDRGYGYTF.

The chain links TRBV20-1 to TRBJ2-7, with 7 bases that match TRBD2. Trimming took 6 bases from V and 7 from J; bases not matched to a gene: 15. This CDR3 is built from 14 residues. CDR1 is DFQATT, CDR2 SNEGSKA, per germline (reference sequence). The chain's CDR3 is CSATRLAAFTEQYF. In nucleotides, the CDR3 is TGCAGTGCGACCCGGCTAGCGGCCTTTACTGAGCAGTACTTC.

This sequence joins TRBV5-1 and TRBJ1-1, with D perhaps TRBD1 (6 bases). Germline loops: CDR1 SGHRS, CDR2 YFSETQ. V dropped 4 bases and J dropped 7 bases, with 14 bases sitting between them. The CDR3 is 13 residues long. CDR3 in amino acids: CASSLTGANEAFF. The CDR3 region has the DNA TGCGCCAGCAGCCTCACGGGGGCGAATGAAGCTTTCTTT. Complete variable domain (other parts from reference TRBV5-1 and TRBJ1-1): KAGVTQTPRYLIKTRGQQVTLSCSPISGHRSVSWYQQTPGQGLQFLFEYFSETQRNKGNFPGRFSGRQFSNSRSEMNVSTLELGDSALYLCASSLTGANEAFFGQGTRLTVV.

This clonotype was counted a single time. Here the CDR3 reads CASTIGGVQETQYF. The CDR3 nucleotides are TGTGCCAGCACCATCGGGGGGGTACAAGAGACCCAGTACTTC. The chain has TRBV6-1 and TRBJ2-7; 8 positions match TRBD2. The J call may be mistaken, given a closer DNA end match to TRBJ2-5. CDR3 length: 14 residues. Germline V CDR1 and CDR2: MNHNS, SASEGT.

J is TRBJ2-7 and V is TRBV12-3 or TRBV12-4, with a possible D match to TRBD2 (6 bases). The germline V and J ends were trimmed by 4 bases and 3 bases, with 13 bases remaining between them. CDR3 size: 14 residues. CDR3: CASSSNSGGYEQYF. The CDR3 bases are TGTGCCAGCAGTTCGAATTCCGGGGGCTACGAGCAGTACTTC.

This clonotype was detected ten times or more. The rearrangement uses TRBV4-2 and TRBJ2-3; TRBD2 matches at 12 bases. Germline V gives CDR1 LGHNA, CDR2 YNFKEQ. J lost 4 bases, V lost 0 bases, and 5 bases had no gene match. The CDR3 loop spans 17 amino acids. In nucleotides, the CDR3 is TGTGCCAGCAGCCAAGAATATCTAGCGGGAGGGCCAGATACGCAGTATTTT. This codes for CASSQEYLAGGPDTQYF.

In regard to this clonotype: A junction end diverges from the germline sequence, so it may reflect a read error. The chain recombines TRBV28 with TRBJ1-1; weak D call: TRBD1 (5 bases). Germline lookup yields CDR1 MDHEN and CDR2 SYDVKM. The CDR3 is 15 amino acids. The CDR3 DNA is TGTACCAGCAGTTTAGACAGCGCCTTGAACACTGAAGCTTTCTTT. Its protein is CTSSLDSALNTEAFF.

The genes are TRBV3-1 and TRBJ2-1; 8 bases line up with TRBD2. The better agreement between TRBJ2-7 and the DNA end casts doubt on the J call. Germline V CDR1 and CDR2: LGHDT, YNNKEL (reference sequence). The CDR3 loop spans 18 amino acids. The CDR3 DNA sequence: TGTGCCAGCAGCCCGGGCCGCCTAGCGGGCATCTCCTACAATGAGCAGTACTTC. Protein product: CASSPGRLAGISYNEQYF.